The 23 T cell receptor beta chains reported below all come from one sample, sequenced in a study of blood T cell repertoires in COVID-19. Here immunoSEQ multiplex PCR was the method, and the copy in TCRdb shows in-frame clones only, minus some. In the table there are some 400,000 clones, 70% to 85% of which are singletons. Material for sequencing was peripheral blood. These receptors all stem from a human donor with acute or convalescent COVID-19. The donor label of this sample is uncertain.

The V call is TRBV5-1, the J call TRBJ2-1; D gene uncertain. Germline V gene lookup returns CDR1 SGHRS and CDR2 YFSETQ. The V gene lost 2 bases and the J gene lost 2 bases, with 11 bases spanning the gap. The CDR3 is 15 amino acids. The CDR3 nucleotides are TGCGCCAGCAGCTTTCAATCAGGCGCCTACAATGAGCAGTTCTTC. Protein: CASSFQSGAYNEQFF.

This CDR3 reads CASRPWGPGLAGERSETQYF. In nucleotides, the CDR3 is TGTGCCAGCAGACCATGGGGCCCGGGACTAGCGGGGGAGAGATCGGAGACCCAGTACTTC. The rearrangement links TRBV27 to TRBJ2-5, with 14 nucleotides matching TRBD2. Germline V gives CDR1 MNHEY, CDR2 SMNVEV (reference sequence). The ends lost 6 bases at V and 5 bases at J; junction bases unmatched: 20. The CDR3 has 20 residues.

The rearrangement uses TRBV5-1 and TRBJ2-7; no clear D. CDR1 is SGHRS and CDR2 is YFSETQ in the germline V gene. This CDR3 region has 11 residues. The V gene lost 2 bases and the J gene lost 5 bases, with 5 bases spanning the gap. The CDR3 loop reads CASSFRDEQYF. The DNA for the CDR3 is TGCGCCAGCAGCTTTCGAGACGAGCAGTACTTC.

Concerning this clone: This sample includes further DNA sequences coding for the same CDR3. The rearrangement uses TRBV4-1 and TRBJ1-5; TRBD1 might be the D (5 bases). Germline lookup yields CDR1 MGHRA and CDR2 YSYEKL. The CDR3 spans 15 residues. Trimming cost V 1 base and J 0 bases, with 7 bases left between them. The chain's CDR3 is CASSQATVSNQPQHF. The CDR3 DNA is TGCGCCAGCAGCCAAGCGACAGTTAGCAATCAGCCCCAGCATTTT.

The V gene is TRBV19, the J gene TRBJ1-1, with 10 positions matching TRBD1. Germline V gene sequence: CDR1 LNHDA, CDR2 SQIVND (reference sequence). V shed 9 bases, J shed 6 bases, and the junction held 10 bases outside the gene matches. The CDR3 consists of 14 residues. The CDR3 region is CASTRTGGAPEAFF. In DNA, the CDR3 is TGTGCCAGCACAAGGACAGGGGGGGCCCCTGAAGCTTTCTTT.

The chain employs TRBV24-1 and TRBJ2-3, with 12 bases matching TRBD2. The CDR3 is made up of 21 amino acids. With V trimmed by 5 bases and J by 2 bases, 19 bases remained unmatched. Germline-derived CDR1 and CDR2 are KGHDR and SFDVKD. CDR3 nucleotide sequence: TGTGCCACCAGTGCCCGGGGGCCTAGCGGGGGGGCCGGAGCAATCACAGATACGCAGTATTTT. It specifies CATSARGPSGGAGAITDTQYF.

The CDR3 bases are TGTGCCAGCCTCGACCTGGACAATTCGGGTTCGGATGGCTACACCTTC. It specifies CASLDLDNSGSDGYTF. This sequence joins TRBV13 and TRBJ1-2, with TRBD1 as a possible D gene (5 bases). Germline CDR1 PRHDT, CDR2 FYEKMQ (reference sequence). This CDR3 region has 16 residues. V was clipped by 8 bases and J by 6 bases, with 25 bases between them.

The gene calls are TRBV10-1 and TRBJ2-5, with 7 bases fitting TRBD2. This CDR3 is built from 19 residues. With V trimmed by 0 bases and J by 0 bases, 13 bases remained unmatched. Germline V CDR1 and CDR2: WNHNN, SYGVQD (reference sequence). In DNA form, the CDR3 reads TGCGCCAGCAGTGAGTCGTGGGATCAGCGGGACCGGTACCAAGAGACCCAGTACTTC. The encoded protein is CASSESWDQRDRYQETQYF.

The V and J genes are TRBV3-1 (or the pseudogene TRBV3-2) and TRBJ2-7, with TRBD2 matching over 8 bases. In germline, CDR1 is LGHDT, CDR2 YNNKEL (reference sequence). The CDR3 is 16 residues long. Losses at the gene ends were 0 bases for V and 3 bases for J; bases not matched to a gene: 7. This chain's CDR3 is CASSQETGRGGYEQYF. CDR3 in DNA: TGTGCCAGCAGCCAAGAAACCGGGAGGGGGGGCTACGAGCAGTACTTC.

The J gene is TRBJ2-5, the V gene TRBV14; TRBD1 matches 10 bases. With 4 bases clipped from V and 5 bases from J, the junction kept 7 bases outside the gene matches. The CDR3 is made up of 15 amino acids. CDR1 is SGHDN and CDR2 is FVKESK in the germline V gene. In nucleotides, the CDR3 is TGTGCCAGCAGCCTATCCGGGACAGGGGACGAGACCCAGTACTTC. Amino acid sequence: CASSLSGTGDETQYF.

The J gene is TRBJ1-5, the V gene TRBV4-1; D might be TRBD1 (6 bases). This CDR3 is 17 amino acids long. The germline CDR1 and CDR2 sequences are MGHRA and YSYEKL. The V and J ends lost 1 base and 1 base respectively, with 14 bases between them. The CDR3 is CASSQAQQGGSNQPQHF. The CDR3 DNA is TGCGCCAGCAGCCAAGCCCAACAGGGCGGGAGCAATCAGCCCCAGCATTTT.

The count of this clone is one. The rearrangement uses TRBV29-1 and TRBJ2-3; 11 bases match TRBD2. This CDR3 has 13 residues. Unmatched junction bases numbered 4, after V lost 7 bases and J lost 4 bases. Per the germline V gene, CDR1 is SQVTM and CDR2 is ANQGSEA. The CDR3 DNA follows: TGCAGCGCCAAGACTAGCGGGGCAGATACGCAGTATTTT. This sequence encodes CSAKTSGADTQYF.

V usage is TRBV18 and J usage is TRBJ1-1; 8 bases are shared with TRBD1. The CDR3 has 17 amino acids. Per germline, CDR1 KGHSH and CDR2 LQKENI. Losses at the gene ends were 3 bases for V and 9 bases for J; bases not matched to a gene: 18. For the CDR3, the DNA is TGTGCCAGCTCACCGATTTCAGCTCAACAGGGGGGGGAAAAAGCTTTCTTT. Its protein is CASSPISAQQGGEKAFF.

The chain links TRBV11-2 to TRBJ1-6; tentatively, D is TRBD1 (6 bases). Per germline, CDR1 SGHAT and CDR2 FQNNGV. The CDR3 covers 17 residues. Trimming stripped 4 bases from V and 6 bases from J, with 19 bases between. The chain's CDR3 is CASSSWPDSLVNSPLHF. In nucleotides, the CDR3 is TGTGCCAGCAGCTCTTGGCCGGACAGCTTGGTTAATTCACCCCTCCACTTT.

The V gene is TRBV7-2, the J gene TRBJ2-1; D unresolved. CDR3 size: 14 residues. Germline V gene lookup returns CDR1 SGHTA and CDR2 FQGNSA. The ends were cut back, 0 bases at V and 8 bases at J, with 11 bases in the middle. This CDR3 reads CASSLAPLRDEQFF. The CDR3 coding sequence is TGTGCCAGCAGCTTAGCTCCCCTTCGTGATGAGCAGTTCTTC.

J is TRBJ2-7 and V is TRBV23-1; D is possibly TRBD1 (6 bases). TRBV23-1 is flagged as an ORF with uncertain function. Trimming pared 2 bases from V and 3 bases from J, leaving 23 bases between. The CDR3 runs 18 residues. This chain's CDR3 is CASSQPHHPTGTFYEQYF. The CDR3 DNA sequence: TGCGCCAGCAGTCAACCCCATCACCCCACAGGGACCTTCTACGAGCAGTACTTC.

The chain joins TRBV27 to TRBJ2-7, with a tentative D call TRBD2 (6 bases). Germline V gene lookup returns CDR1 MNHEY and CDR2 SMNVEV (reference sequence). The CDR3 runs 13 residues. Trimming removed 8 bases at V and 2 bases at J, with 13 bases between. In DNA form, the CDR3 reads TGTGCCAGCTCAGCAGGAGGGCCCTACGAGCAGTACTTC. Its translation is CASSAGGPYEQYF.

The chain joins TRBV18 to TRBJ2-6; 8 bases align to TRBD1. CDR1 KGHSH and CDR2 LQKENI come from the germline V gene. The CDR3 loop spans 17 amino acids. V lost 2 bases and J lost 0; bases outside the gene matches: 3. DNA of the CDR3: TGTGCCAGCTCACCAACAGGGGGTCTCTCTGGGGCCAACGTCCTGACTTTC. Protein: CASSPTGGLSGANVLTF.

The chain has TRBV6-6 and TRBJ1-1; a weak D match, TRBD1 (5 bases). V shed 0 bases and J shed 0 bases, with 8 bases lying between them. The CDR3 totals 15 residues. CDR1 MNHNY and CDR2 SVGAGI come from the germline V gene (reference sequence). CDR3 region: CASSYSTGMNTEAFF. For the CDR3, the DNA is TGTGCCAGCAGTTACTCTACAGGCATGAACACTGAAGCTTTCTTT.

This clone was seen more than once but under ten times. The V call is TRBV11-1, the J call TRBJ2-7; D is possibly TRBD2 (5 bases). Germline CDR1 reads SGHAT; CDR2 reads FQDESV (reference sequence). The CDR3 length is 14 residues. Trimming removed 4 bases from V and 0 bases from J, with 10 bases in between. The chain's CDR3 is CASSSDYSSYEQYF. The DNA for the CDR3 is TGTGCCAGCAGCTCAGACTATAGCTCCTACGAGCAGTACTTC.

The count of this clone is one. The CDR3 is CASSGSDRRLAFYTF. The CDR3 coding sequence is TGTGCCAGTAGTGGATCTGACAGGCGCCTTGCGTTTTACACCTTC. The V and J genes are TRBV19 and TRBJ1-2; a weak D match, TRBD1 (6 bases). Germline CDR1 LNHDA, CDR2 SQIVND (reference sequence). Deletions cut 5 bases from V and 11 bases from J, with 24 bases between. This CDR3 contains 15 residues.

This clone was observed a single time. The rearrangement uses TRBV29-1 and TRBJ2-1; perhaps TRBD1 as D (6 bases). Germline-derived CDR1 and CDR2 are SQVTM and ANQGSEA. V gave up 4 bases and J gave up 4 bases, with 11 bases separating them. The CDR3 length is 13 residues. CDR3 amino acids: CSVVGGPYNEQFF. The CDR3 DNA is TGCAGCGTTGTAGGGGGACCGTACAATGAGCAGTTCTTC.

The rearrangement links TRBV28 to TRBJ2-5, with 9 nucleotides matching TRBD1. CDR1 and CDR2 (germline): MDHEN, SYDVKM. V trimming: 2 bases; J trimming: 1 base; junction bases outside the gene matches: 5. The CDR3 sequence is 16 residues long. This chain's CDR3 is CASSLIRDRAQETQYF. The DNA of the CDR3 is TGTGCCAGCAGTTTAATCCGGGACAGGGCCCAAGAGACCCAGTACTTC.